This TCR beta chain was documented in a study of blood T cell repertoires in COVID-19. In the study overall: From T cells, B-cell-depleted T cells, or PBMCs came the material, which was cDNA or gDNA.

Profiled with immunoSEQ multiplex PCR; TCRdb holds only in-frame clones, not every one. Of 130,000 or so clones in the sample, around 83% were seen once. Sequencing used peripheral blood. This sequence was found in a man aged 25-40 years with COVID-19, enrolled during active disease.

CDR3 loop: CASSLQAGSSYEQYF. In DNA, the CDR3 is TGTGCCAGCAGCTTACAAGCGGGCTCCTCCTACGAGCAGTACTTC. The chain couples TRBV7-2 to TRBJ2-7; a weak D match, TRBD2 (6 bases). Germline assignment: CDR1 SGHTA and CDR2 FQGNSA. Trimming cost V 2 bases and J 0 bases, with 11 bases left between them. This CDR3 is 15 amino acids long.